This T cell receptor beta chain was recorded in a study of blood T cell repertoires in COVID-19. In the study overall: The origin of the acute and convalescent COVID-19 samples was the United States, Italy and Spain. Sources were T cells, B-cell-depleted T cells, or PBMCs; the material itself was cDNA or gDNA.

In germline, CDR1 is MGHRA, CDR2 YSYEKL. The CDR3 consists of 15 residues. V lost 0 bases to trimming and J lost 7 bases, with 13 bases between them. It was during active infection that Seattle patients were enrolled and then longitudinally followed. This clone was counted between two and nine times. Authors' data handling: How many nucleated cells were present was estimated from reference gene primer amplification. This table comes from immunoSEQ multiplex PCR, and its TCRdb copy is limited to in-frame clones, with some not included. The DNA gave D and trimming, while V, J and clone size come from that table. The sample lists about 160,000 clones; around 82% were seen once.

The sample taken for sequencing was peripheral blood. The source of this sequence is a woman between 40 and 55 years old with COVID-19, enrolled during active disease. The chain employs TRBV4-1 and TRBJ1-5; D unresolved. CDR3 nucleotides: TGCGCCAGCAGCCAAGATCTTCAGGTCGTCCAGCCCCAGCATTTT. As protein: CASSQDLQVVQPQHF.